The present TCR beta chain was sequenced within a study of T cells of healthy individuals. V lost 0 bases to trimming and J lost 1 base, with 6 bases between them. Germline loops: CDR1 ENHRY, CDR2 SYGVKD. CDR3 length: 14 residues. This clonotype appeared many times. TCRdb recomputed calls from the 5' RACE reads with MiXCR, one row per CDR3 protein. The sample shows fewer than 75,000 distinct CDR3 sequences, about a sixth of them seen only once. The sequence was collected from a human donor in good health. The chain carries TRBV10-3 and TRBJ1-1; no firm D call. For the CDR3, the DNA is TGTGCCATCAGTGAGTCGAGAACGAACACTGAAGCTTTCTTT. This gives the protein CAISESRTNTEAFF.